This T cell receptor beta chain was identified in a study of blood T cell repertoires in COVID-19 (dated by TCRdb to 2020 to 2021). Context from the whole study: The collaborator samples originated in the United States, Italy and Spain and spanned the acute and convalescent phases of COVID-19. The prospective study material was composed of cDNA or gDNA derived from T cells, B-cell-depleted T cells, or PBMCs. Subjects who had been exposed to COVID-19, were actively infected with it, or had recovered from it provided the deeply sampled blood TCRbeta repertoires that made up the dataset. A freely available public database, intended as a resource for researchers studying the immune response to SARS-CoV-2, is where the repertoires were released. The samples were drawn from the first 160 participants of the ongoing ImmuneRACE study and from 950 to 1,500 subjects provided by 6 global collaborators. A de-identified subject ID, COVID-19 status, age in years and sex were almost always included in the sample metadata. Where available, HLA class I and class II types were taken from metadata supplied by the sample provider and were not determined by assay-based typing.

TCRbeta CDR3 regions were amplified from genomic DNA using the immunoSEQ Assay, a bias-controlled multiplex PCR. The study's processing was this. The number of nucleated cells in each sample was estimated from the amplification of reference gene primers within the assay. Sequence reads were collapsed and filtered to measure the absolute abundance of every unique TCRbeta CDR3 rearrangement. For each sample, productive Simpson clonality was calculated as the square root of Simpson's diversity index across productive rearrangements. TCRdb took over this immuneACCESS table, retaining in-frame rearrangements with V and J assigned. Such tables are incomplete; in checked studies, under half of the missing clones stem from an unresolved V gene, and the remainder is unexplained. The V and J calls and clone size come from that table; D and trimming were worked out from the DNA. This sample gives roughly 110,000 clones in total; around nine tenths of them show up just once. The top ten clones comprise about 18% of the sample.

Paper-wide results and their limitations: Clinical and demographic metadata were provided uncurated, with the amount varying by source and participant.

The V and J ends are trimmed by 4 bases and 2 bases, leaving 13 bases between them. The CDR3 sequence holds 15 residues, the cysteine and phenylalanine included. Only CDR3 DNA remains: 45 bases, in frame from the first base. CDR1 and CDR2 are drawn from the germline V gene (reference sequence): LNHNV, YYDKDF. Concerning this clone itself: No cognate antigen has been identified for it. Base qualities are not at hand, and no much larger clone is one base apart.

Each collaborating institution followed its own protocols to collect whole blood in K2EDTA tubes. Collaborator samples were shipped for TCRbeta analysis as frozen whole blood, isolated PBMCs, or DNA extracted from either sample type. Sequencing was carried out using peripheral blood. The clonotype originates from a human donor with acute or convalescent COVID-19. The donor label of this sample is uncertain. The chain employs TRBV15 and TRBJ2-3, and the D gene may be TRBD2, 6 bases matching. The CDR3 sequence is CATSMRGGNTDTQYF. The nucleotide sequence reads TGTGCCACCAGCATGAGAGGCGGGAACACAGATACGCAGTATTTT.